The 23 T cell receptor beta chains below all came from one sample that was sequenced in a study of T-cell memory formation after mild COVID-19. TCRdb used MiXCR to reprocess the 5' RACE reads, holding one entry per CDR3 protein. This table has about 340,000 distinct CDR3 sequences, 10% to 15% appearing once. The sequencing sample was made of PBMCs or a T cell subset sorted from them (not recorded which). The receptors were gathered from a man younger than 35 who had mild COVID-19 (a few samples of this study predate the infection). Cell type and time point are not known.

The rearrangement joins TRBV28 to TRBJ2-7, with 9 bases fitting TRBD1. The CDR3 has 15 amino acids. Germline CDR1 reads MDHEN; CDR2 reads SYDVKM. After removal of 6 bases from V and 3 bases from J, the junction contained 9 bases not matched to a gene. In nucleotides, the CDR3 is TGTGCCAGCAGCCTACTCCCGGGACAGGGCTACGAGCAGTACGTC. Its protein product is CASSLLPGQGYEQYV.

There are many counts of this clonotype. V gene TRBV6-2 or TRBV6-3 combines with J gene TRBJ2-7, with 8 positions matching TRBD1. Germline lookup yields CDR1 MNHEY and CDR2 SVGEGT. The CDR3 has 17 residues. Trimming took 0 bases from V and 3 from J; bases not matched to a gene: 10. CDR3 nucleotides: TGTGCCAGCAGTTACTCCCCCCCGGGACAGGCAAGCTACGAGCAGTACTTC. Translation gives CASSYSPPGQASYEQYF.

This clonotype was observed a handful of times. The V and J genes are TRBV7-2 and TRBJ2-5; D is perhaps TRBD1 or TRBD2 (5 bases each). Trimming pared 5 bases from V and 3 bases from J, leaving 13 bases between. Germline CDR1 and CDR2: SGHTA and FQGNSA. The CDR3 is 14 amino acids. The DNA for the CDR3 is TGTGCCAGCAGCGGCCGAGGGGCGAAAGAGACCCAGTACTTC. Translating it yields CASSGRGAKETQYF.

The rearrangement links TRBV20-1 to TRBJ2-1; 10 positions agree with TRBD2. CDR3 length: 15 amino acids. The V segment lost 0 bases and the J segment 6 bases; nucleotides outside the gene matches: 5. Germline CDR1 reads DFQATT; CDR2 reads SNEGSKA (reference sequence). The CDR3 DNA reads as TGCAGTGCTAGAGACTCTAGCGGGGGTACCAATGAGCAGTTCTTC. Translated, it gives CSARDSSGGTNEQFF.

The V call is TRBV20-1, the J call TRBJ2-5; the match to TRBD2 covers 9 bases. With 2 bases clipped from V and 2 bases from J, the junction kept 12 bases outside the gene matches. The CDR3 is 17 amino acids. Looked up from germline, CDR1 is DFQATT and CDR2 is SNEGSKA (reference sequence). The CDR3 bases are TGCAGTGCTAGAAGACTAGCGGTCCGTATGCCGCAAGAGACCCAGTACTTC. Its translation: CSARRLAVRMPQETQYF.

The rearrangement links TRBV5-1 to TRBJ2-2; D call uncertain. This CDR3 has 16 residues. Germline CDR1 SGHRS, CDR2 YFSETQ. The V end lost 0 bases, the J end lost 1 base, and 10 bases lay between the germline ends. CDR3 sequence: CASSLGQSWNTGELFF. CDR3 bases: TGCGCCAGCAGCTTGGGGCAGTCTTGGAACACCGGGGAGCTGTTTTTT.

The gene calls are TRBV7-6 and TRBJ2-5; D is perhaps TRBD2 (5 bases). This CDR3 is 16 amino acids long. V was shortened by 1 base and J by 5 bases, with 17 bases between the two germline ends. In germline, CDR1 is SGHVS, CDR2 FNYEAQ. The CDR3 is CASSLGPRTPRETQYF. CDR3 nucleotides: TGTGCCAGCAGCTTAGGACCCCGGACTCCAAGGGAGACCCAGTACTTC.

There are a few counts of this clonotype. The rearrangement joins TRBV2 to TRBJ2-3; a possible D gene is TRBD2 (6 bases). The V end lost 8 bases, the J end lost 1 base, and 7 bases lay between the germline ends. Germline V CDR1 and CDR2: SNHLY, FYNNEI. The CDR3 extends over 12 amino acids. The CDR3 DNA reads as TGTGCCAGCTGGGGGGGCACAGATACGCAGTATTTT. It specifies CASWGGTDTQYF.

The chain recombines TRBV11-2 with TRBJ2-1, with 7 bases fitting TRBD1. There are 12 residues in the CDR3. Germline V gene sequence: CDR1 SGHAT, CDR2 FQNNGV. After removal of 5 bases from V and 9 bases from J, the junction contained 4 bases not matched to a gene. This CDR3 reads CASSPGGTEQFF. DNA for the CDR3: TGTGCCAGCAGCCCAGGGGGTACTGAGCAGTTCTTC.

This clonotype was observed at least ten times. The rearrangement joins TRBV7-2 to TRBJ2-5, with D tentatively TRBD1 (5 bases). CDR1 is SGHTA, CDR2 FQGNSA, per germline. The CDR3 spans 14 residues. The V end lost 4 bases, the J end lost 1 base, and 10 bases lay between the germline ends. CDR3 nucleotides: TGTGCCAGCAGCTCAGGGCATAGCCAAGAGACCCAGTACTTC. The encoded protein is CASSSGHSQETQYF.

The V and J genes are TRBV5-1 and TRBJ2-7; D is unclear. CDR1 is SGHRS, CDR2 YFSETQ, per germline. The CDR3 totals 14 residues. Trimming left V 4 bases short and J 3 bases short, with 14 bases between. Here the CDR3 DNA reads TGCGCCAGCAGCCCTCTTTCCCCGCGCTACGAGCAGTACGTC. Protein sequence: CASSPLSPRYEQYV.

The table lists this clonotype with many counts. This chain links TRBV18 with TRBJ2-7; D possibly corresponds to TRBD1 (6 bases). Germline V gene data show CDR1 as KGHSH and CDR2 as LQKENI. Trimming took off 3 bases at V and 5 bases at J, with 11 bases between the two ends. This CDR3 is built from 13 residues. CDR3 residues: CASSPGAFNEQYF. CDR3 sequence (DNA): TGTGCCAGCTCACCGGGGGCGTTCAACGAGCAGTACTTC.

In this sample, this clonotype turned up a few times. The rearrangement joins TRBV4-3 to TRBJ2-3, with D perhaps matching TRBD1 (6 bases). Trimming stripped 2 bases from V and 6 bases from J, with 6 bases between. The CDR3 has 12 amino acids. Looked up from germline, CDR1 is LGHNA and CDR2 is YSLEER. CDR3 loop: CASSQRGDTQYF. The DNA of the CDR3 is TGCGCCAGCAGCCAAAGGGGGGATACGCAGTATTTT.

The chain employs TRBV4-3 and TRBJ2-2; D gene unclear. V dropped 1 base and J dropped 6 bases, with 9 bases sitting between them. Germline loops: CDR1 LGHNA, CDR2 YSLEER. The CDR3 totals 14 residues. CDR3 bases: TGCGCCAGCAGCCAAGGAGTTTTCCCCGGGGAGCTGTTTTTT. Protein: CASSQGVFPGELFF.

The chain joins TRBV6-5 to TRBJ2-5; D gene uncertain. This CDR3 has 14 residues. CDR1 and CDR2 (germline): MNHEY, SVGAGI. V dropped 0 bases and J dropped 4 bases, with 9 bases sitting between them. The CDR3 here is CASSYSELGETQYF. The CDR3 DNA is TGTGCCAGCAGTTACTCCGAGTTAGGAGAGACCCAGTACTTC.

This sequence joins TRBV10-1 and TRBJ2-2; 10 positions agree with TRBD1. V shed 3 bases, J shed 6 bases, and the junction held 7 bases outside the gene matches. The CDR3 covers 16 residues. Germline CDR1 reads WNHNN; CDR2 reads SYGVQD (reference sequence). The DNA for the CDR3 is TGCGCCAGCAGTGATATGGGACAGGGGAGCGCCGGGGAGCTGTTTTTT. Amino acids: CASSDMGQGSAGELFF.

V is TRBV29-1 and J is TRBJ2-5, with D possibly being TRBD2 (6 bases). CDR3 length equals 12 residues. CDR1 SQVTM and CDR2 ANQGSEA come from the germline V gene. The DNA of the CDR3 is TGCAGTCTCCGACTAGTCCAAGAGACCCAGTACTTC. Translated, it gives CSLRLVQETQYF.

This clonotype was counted at least ten times. The V and J genes are TRBV7-2 and TRBJ1-2, with D hard to call. The CDR3 consists of 12 residues. The germline CDR1 and CDR2 sequences are SGHTA and FQGNSA. Trimming pared 5 bases from V and 6 bases from J, leaving 10 bases between. This CDR3 is CASSPRGNGYTF. CDR3 sequence (DNA): TGTGCCAGCAGCCCACGAGGTAATGGCTACACCTTC.

This chain links TRBV12-3 or TRBV12-4 with TRBJ2-3, with D possibly TRBD2 on 6 matching bases. The CDR3 has 17 amino acids. The germline V and J ends were trimmed by 3 bases and 1 base, with 17 bases remaining between them. The CDR3 nucleotides are TGTGCCAGCAGTTTGTGGTTGCGGGGTGAGGGCACAGATACGCAGTATTTT. As protein: CASSLWLRGEGTDTQYF.

The V gene is TRBV5-1, the J gene TRBJ2-1; 8 nucleotides agree with TRBD2. Germline V CDR1 and CDR2: SGHRS, YFSETQ. The CDR3 has 12 residues. V shed 7 bases and J 10 bases; nucleotides not matched to a gene: 7. The CDR3, as DNA: TGCGCCAGCTCGGGGGGGCCCGCGGAGCAGTTCTTC. Amino acid sequence: CASSGGPAEQFF.

The chain couples TRBV12-3 or TRBV12-4 to TRBJ1-2; no definite D call. The CDR3 has 12 residues. V was cut by 6 bases and J by 4 bases, with 9 bases left in between. The CDR3 coding sequence is TGTGCCAGCAGAAGTGGTGGCTATGGCTACACCTTC. Translated, it gives CASRSGGYGYTF.

This clonotype has a handful of counts. The genes are TRBV7-2 and TRBJ2-3, with D maybe TRBD1 (6 bases). Trimming took off 5 bases at V and 5 bases at J, with 17 bases between the two ends. CDR3 length: 15 residues. Germline V gene sequence: CDR1 SGHTA, CDR2 FQGNSA. The DNA for the CDR3 is TGTGCCAGCAGCCGCGACAGGCCCATCGGAGATACGCAGTATTTT. Protein product: CASSRDRPIGDTQYF.

This clonotype was detected only a few times. This chain links TRBV19 with TRBJ1-1; no firm D call. Trimming pared 3 bases from V and 10 bases from J, leaving 12 bases between. This CDR3 region has 12 residues. Germline V gene data show CDR1 as LNHDA and CDR2 as SQIVND (reference sequence). Here the CDR3 DNA reads TGTGCCAGTAGTATCCGTGAGACTAGAGCTTTCTTT. Translation: CASSIRETRAFF.